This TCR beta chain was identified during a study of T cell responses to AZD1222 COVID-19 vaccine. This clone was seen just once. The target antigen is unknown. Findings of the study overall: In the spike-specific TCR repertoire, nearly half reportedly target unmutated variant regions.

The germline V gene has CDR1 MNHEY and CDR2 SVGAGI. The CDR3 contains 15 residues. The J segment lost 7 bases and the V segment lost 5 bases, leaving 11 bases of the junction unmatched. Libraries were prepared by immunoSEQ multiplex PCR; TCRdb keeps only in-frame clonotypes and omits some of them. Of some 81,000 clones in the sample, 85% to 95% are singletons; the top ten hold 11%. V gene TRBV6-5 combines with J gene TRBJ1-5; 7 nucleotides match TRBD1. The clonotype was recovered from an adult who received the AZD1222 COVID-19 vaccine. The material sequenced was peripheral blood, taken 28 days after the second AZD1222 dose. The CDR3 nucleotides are TGTGCCAGCAGTCAGGGGGTGGATGGTGGGCAGCCCCAGCATTTT. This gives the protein CASSQGVDGGQPQHF.